This entry is about one T cell receptor (beta chain). Germline V gene sequence: CDR1 SGHTA, CDR2 FQGNSA. Trimming took off 3 bases at V and 0 bases at J, with 6 bases between the two ends. There are 14 residues in the CDR3. The data are from a study of shared T cell receptors in the human thymus. Using immunoSEQ multiplex PCR, the repertoire was profiled, and TCRdb retains in-frame clones only, with some absent. This table has about 710,000 clones, 80% to 90% appearing once. This sample also appeared in a second study, on human thymus T cells. That paper adds: Corrective cardiac operations yielded the resected thymus tissue. Related research examined unrelated individuals and reported that their thymic repertoires overlapped highly.

This sequence originates from a boy under three years old with a congenital heart defect. The sample taken for sequencing was thymocytes. This chain joins TRBV7-2 and TRBJ2-1; D is possibly TRBD2 (6 bases). The chain's CDR3 is CASSLGGSYNEQFF. The CDR3 DNA reads TGTGCCAGCAGCTTGGGGGGCTCCTACAATGAGCAGTTCTTC. The entire variable domain, with the rest obtained from reference TRBV7-2 and TRBJ2-1, is as follows: GAGVSQSPSNKVTEKGKDVELRCDPISGHTALYWYRQSLGQGLEFLIYFQGNSAPDKSGLPSDRFSAERTGGSVSTLTIQRTQQEDSAVYLCASSLGGSYNEQFFGPGTRLTVL.